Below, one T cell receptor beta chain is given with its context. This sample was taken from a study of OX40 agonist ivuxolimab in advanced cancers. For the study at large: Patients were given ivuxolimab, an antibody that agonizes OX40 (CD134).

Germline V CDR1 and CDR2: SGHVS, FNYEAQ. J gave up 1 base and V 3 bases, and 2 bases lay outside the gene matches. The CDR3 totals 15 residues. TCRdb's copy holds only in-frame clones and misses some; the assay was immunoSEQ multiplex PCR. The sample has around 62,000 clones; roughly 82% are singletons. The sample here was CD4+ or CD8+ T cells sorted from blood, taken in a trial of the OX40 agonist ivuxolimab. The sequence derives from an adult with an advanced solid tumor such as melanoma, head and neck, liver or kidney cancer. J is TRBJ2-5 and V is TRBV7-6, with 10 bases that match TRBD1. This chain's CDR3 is CASSFRQGAQETQYF. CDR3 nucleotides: TGTGCCAGCAGCTTTCGACAGGGGGCCCAAGAGACCCAGTACTTC.